This T cell receptor beta chain was retrieved from a study of T cell clones after liver transplantation. The data were produced by immunoSEQ multiplex PCR, yet TCRdb's version contains in-frame clones alone and is incomplete. This table holds 55,000 to 75,000 clones, 80% to 95% found once. The CDR3 is 14 amino acids. The clonotype was recovered from a human patient who received a liver transplant. Some T cells may be provided by the graft donor. Specimen: CD4+ T cells from blood, collected 25 months after liver transplant. The chain combines TRBV21-1 with TRBJ2-4; the table calls TRBD1, which could not be checked here. TRBV21-1 represents a pseudogene. CDR3 sequence (DNA): TGTGCCAGCAGCGGGTGGGGCGCCAAAAACATTCAGTACTTC. Translated: CASSGWGAKNIQYF.